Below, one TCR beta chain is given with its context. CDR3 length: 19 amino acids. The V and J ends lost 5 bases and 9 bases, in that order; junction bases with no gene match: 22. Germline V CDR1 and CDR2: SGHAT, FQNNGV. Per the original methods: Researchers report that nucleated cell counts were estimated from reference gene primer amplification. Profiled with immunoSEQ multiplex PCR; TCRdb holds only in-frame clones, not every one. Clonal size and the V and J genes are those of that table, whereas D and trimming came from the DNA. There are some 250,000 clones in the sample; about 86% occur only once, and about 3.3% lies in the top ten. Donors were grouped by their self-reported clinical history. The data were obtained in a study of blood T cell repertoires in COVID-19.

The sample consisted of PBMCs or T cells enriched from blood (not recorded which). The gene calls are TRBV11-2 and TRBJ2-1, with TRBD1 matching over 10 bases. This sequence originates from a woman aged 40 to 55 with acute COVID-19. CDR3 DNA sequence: TGTGCCAGCAGCAGGACAGGGGGACGGGGCATATCGTACTCGGGTGAGCAGTTCTTC. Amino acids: CASSRTGGRGISYSGEQFF.